One sample yielded the 9 T cell receptor beta chains listed below, sequenced in a study of OX40 agonist ivuxolimab in advanced cancers. TCRdb's table, derived via immunoSEQ multiplex PCR, lists solely in-frame clones and lacks some. This repertoire shows fewer than 65,000 clones, approximately 93% found once; its top ten account for approximately 19%. The starting material was CD4+ or CD8+ T cells sorted from blood, obtained in a trial of the OX40 agonist ivuxolimab. The receptors derive from an adult with an advanced solid tumor such as melanoma, head and neck, liver or kidney cancer.

This clone was seen a handful of times. V is TRBV30 and J is TRBJ1-2; no firm D call. The CDR3 covers 12 residues. V lost 2 bases and J 4 bases, leaving 8 bases between the germline ends. CDR1 GTSNPN and CDR2 SVGIG come from the germline V gene (reference sequence). CDR3 sequence reads: CAWSTGSYGYTF. As DNA, the CDR3 is TGTGCCTGGAGTACCGGGTCCTATGGCTACACCTTC.

CDR3 sequence (DNA): TGCGCCAGCAGCTTCGAGGGAGGGTTGGTGACTGAAGCTTTCTTT. Its translation is CASSFEGGLVTEAFF. The chain couples TRBV5-1 to TRBJ1-1; no reliable D call. Germline lookup yields CDR1 SGHRS and CDR2 YFSETQ. The CDR3 runs 15 residues. V was trimmed by 2 bases and J by 5 bases, leaving 16 bases between them.

This chain connects TRBV4-2 to TRBJ2-2; tentatively, D is TRBD1 (5 bases). Germline loops: CDR1 LGHNA, CDR2 YNFKEQ. The CDR3 loop spans 12 amino acids. Deletions cut 7 bases from V and 4 bases from J, with 7 bases between. CDR3 region: CASTDSTGELFF. The DNA of the CDR3 is TGTGCCAGCACAGACAGCACCGGGGAGCTGTTTTTT.

V and J are TRBV9 and TRBJ2-3; TRBD1 aligns across 9 bases. This CDR3 contains 16 residues. CDR1 and CDR2 from the germline V gene are SGDLS and YYNGEE. With V trimmed by 0 bases and J by 5 bases, 7 bases remained unmatched. This chain's CDR3 is CASSVAGTGFLDTQYF. CDR3 sequence (DNA): TGTGCCAGCAGCGTAGCCGGGACAGGGTTTTTAGATACGCAGTATTTT.

The chain combines TRBV7-6 with TRBJ2-7; a possible D gene is TRBD1 (5 bases). Per germline, CDR1 SGHVS and CDR2 FNYEAQ. The CDR3 runs 12 residues. V lost 0 bases and J lost 8, with 8 bases in between. DNA of the CDR3: TGTGCCAGCAGCTTAGCACAGGCCAAGCAGTACTTC. Encoded protein: CASSLAQAKQYF.

This clone was seen once. The chain combines TRBV5-1 with TRBJ2-7, with D perhaps assigned TRBD1 or TRBD2 (5 bases each). Germline V gene lookup returns CDR1 SGHRS and CDR2 YFSETQ. Trimming left V 2 bases short and J 2 bases short, with 17 bases between. The CDR3 has 16 residues. The chain's CDR3 is CASSFALGTGTYEQYF. In DNA form, the CDR3 reads TGCGCCAGCAGCTTTGCCCTTGGGACGGGGACCTACGAGCAGTACTTC.

This clone is medium-sized by share. The rearrangement links TRBV7-8 to TRBJ1-1; weak D call: TRBD1 (6 bases). The germline V gene has CDR1 SGHVS and CDR2 FQNEAQ. This CDR3 is built from 14 residues. V lost 4 bases, J lost 1 base, and 10 bases lay in between. In nucleotides, the CDR3 is TGTGCCAGCAGCTCACTGACAGGGAACACTGAAGCTTTCTTT. It encodes CASSSLTGNTEAFF.

The J gene is TRBJ1-5, the V gene TRBV6-5; D is unclear. Germline V gene sequence: CDR1 MNHEY, CDR2 SVGAGI. Trimming shortened V by 2 bases and J by 6 bases, and 14 bases separated the two germline ends. The CDR3 totals 15 residues. The CDR3 reads CASSYRREGGQPQHF. The DNA of the CDR3 is TGTGCCAGCAGTTACCGTAGGGAGGGCGGTCAGCCCCAGCATTTT.

This clone has just a few counts. The chain uses TRBV29-1 and TRBJ1-1; D remains ambiguous. Germline values: CDR1 SQVTM, CDR2 ANQGSEA. This CDR3 spans 13 amino acids. Trimming took 6 bases from V and 1 from J, leaving 12 bases between them. The CDR3 coding sequence is TGCAGCGTGGCTAGTTTCACGAACACTGAAGCTTTCTTT. Encoded protein: CSVASFTNTEAFF.